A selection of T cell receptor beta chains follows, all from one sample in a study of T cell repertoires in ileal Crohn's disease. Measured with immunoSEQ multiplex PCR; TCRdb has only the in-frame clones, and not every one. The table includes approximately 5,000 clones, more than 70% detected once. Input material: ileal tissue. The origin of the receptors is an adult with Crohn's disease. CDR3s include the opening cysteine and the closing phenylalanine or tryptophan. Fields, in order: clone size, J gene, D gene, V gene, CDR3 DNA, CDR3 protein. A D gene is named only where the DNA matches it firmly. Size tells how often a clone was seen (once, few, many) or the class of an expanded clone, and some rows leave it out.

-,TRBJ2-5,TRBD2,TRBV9,TGTGCCAGCAGCGTTTCGGGACTAGCGGCAGAGACCCAGTACTTC,CASSVSGLAAETQYF
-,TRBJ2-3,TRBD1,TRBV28,TGTGCCAGCAGTTTACCGTCCTCGGGACAGCTCACAGATACGCAGTATTTT,CASSLPSSGQLTDTQYF
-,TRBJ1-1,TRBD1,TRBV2,TGTGCCAGCAGTGATAGCCGGGACAGGTCGAACACTGAAGCTTTCTTT,CASSDSRDRSNTEAFF
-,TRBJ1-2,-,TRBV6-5,TGTGCCAGCAGTTCAGTGGGCGGGAACTATGGCTACACCTTC,CASSSVGGNYGYTF
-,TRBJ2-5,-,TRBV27,TGTGCCAGCGGAAAAGGACGGGCGACTACGTACTTC,CASGKGRATTYF
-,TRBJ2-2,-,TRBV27,TGTGCCAGCAGTTACCACAGGGAGACCGGGGAGCTGTTTTTT,CASSYHRETGELFF
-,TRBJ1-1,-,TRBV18,TGTGCCAGCTCACCACCGGTGGCGGGGGCGACTGAAGCTTTCTTT,CASSPPVAGATEAFF
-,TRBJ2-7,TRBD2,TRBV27,TGTGCCAGCGGGGCAACTAGCGGGTACGAGCAGTACTTC,CASGATSGYEQYF
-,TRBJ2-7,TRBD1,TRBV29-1,TGCAGCGTTGCAAGGCAGGGGGCTGGCTACGAGCAGTACTTC,CSVARQGAGYEQYF
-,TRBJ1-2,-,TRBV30,TGTGCCTGGAGTGTCCCGGGACTTACAAAGGGTGGCGTTGGCTACACCTTC,CAWSVPGLTKGGVGYTF
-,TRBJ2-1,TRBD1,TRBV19,TGTGCCAGTAGCACAACCGGGACAGGCCTATACAATGAGCAGTTCTTC,CASSTTGTGLYNEQFF
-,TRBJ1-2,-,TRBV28,TGTGCCAGCAATACAGGGAAGTCTGGCTACACCTTC,CASNTGKSGYTF
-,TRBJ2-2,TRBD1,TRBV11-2,TGTGCCAGCAGTCAACAGGGGTCGGGCACCGGGGAGCTGTTTTTT,CASSQQGSGTGELFF
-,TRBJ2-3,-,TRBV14,TGTGCCAGCAGCCAAGATGAGGATAGCACAGATACGCAGTATTTT,CASSQDEDSTDTQYF
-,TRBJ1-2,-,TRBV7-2,TGTGCCAGCAGCCCCGGGGGGCGAACTAACTATGGCTACACCTTC,CASSPGGRTNYGYTF
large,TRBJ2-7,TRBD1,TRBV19,TGTGCCAGTAGTGACCCTCACGGGACAGGGTACTACGAGCAGTACTTC,CASSDPHGTGYYEQYF
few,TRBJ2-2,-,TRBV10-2,TGCGCCAGCAGACAGAACACCGGGGAGCTGTTTTTT,CASRQNTGELFF
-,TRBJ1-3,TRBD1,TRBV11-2,TGTGCCAGCAGCTTAAGTCAGGGGGCCACCTCTGGAAACACCATATATTTT,CASSLSQGATSGNTIYF
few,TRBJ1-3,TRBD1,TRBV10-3,TGTGCCAGCCTCCGGGACAGCCTAGGAAACACCATATATTTT,CASLRDSLGNTIYF
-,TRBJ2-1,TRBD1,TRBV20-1,TGCAGTGCAGTATTGGACAGGGACGAGTTCTTC,CSAVLDRDEFF
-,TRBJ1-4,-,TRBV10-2,TGCGCCAGCAGTGAATATTTAGGGAGCAGACTGTTTTTT,CASSEYLGSRLFF
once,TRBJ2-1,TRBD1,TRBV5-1,TGCGCCAGCAGCTTTAGGCAGGGGGCATACAATGAGCAGTTCTTC,CASSFRQGAYNEQFF
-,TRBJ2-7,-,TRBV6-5,TGTGCCAGCAGTCTACAGGAATACGAGCAGTACTTC,CASSLQEYEQYF
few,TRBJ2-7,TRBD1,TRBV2,TGTGCCAGTCTACGGGACAGGCTCTACGAGCAGTACTTC,CASLRDRLYEQYF
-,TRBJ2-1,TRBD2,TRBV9,TGTGCCAGCAGCGTAGGGGGGAGGGCGGGAGACGAGCAGTTCTTC,CASSVGGRAGDEQFF
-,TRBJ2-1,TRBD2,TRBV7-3,TGTGCCAGCAGCTCACCGGGACTAGCGGGAGAGATTGAGCAGTTCTTC,CASSSPGLAGEIEQFF
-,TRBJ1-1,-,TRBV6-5,TGTGCCAGCAGTTTCACAGGGATGAACACTGAAGCTTTCTTT,CASSFTGMNTEAFF
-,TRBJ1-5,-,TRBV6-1,TGTGCCAGCAGCGGCGGGACCCGCAATCAGCCCCAGCATTTT,CASSGGTRNQPQHF
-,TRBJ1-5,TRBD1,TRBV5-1,TGCGCCAGCAGGGTCGGGACAGCTTCTAATCAGCCCCAGCATTTT,CASRVGTASNQPQHF
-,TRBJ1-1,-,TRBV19,TGTGCCAGTAGTCGAGGTCGCGACACAGGAACGGCTTTCTTT,CASSRGRDTGTAFF
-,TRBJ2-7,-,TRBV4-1,TGCGCCAGCAGCCAAGATCTACCCATCCGGGGTTCCTACGAGCAGTACTTC,CASSQDLPIRGSYEQYF
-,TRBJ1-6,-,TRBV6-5,TGTGCCAGCAGTCCTGAGGAGTATTCACCCCTCCACTTT,CASSPEEYSPLHF
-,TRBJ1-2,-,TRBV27,TGTGCCAGCAGTTTGACGGGGTACTATGGCTACACCTTC,CASSLTGYYGYTF
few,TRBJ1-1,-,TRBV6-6,TGTGCCAGCAGTTACTCGAATTTCAGGGGGAACACTGAAGCTTTCTTT,CASSYSNFRGNTEAFF
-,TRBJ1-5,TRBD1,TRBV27,TGTGCCAGCAGTCCGAGGACAGGGAATAGCAATCAGCCCCAGCATTTT,CASSPRTGNSNQPQHF
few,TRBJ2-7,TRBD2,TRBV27,TGTGCCAGCAGTTTACCACTAGCGGGGGGGACCTACGAGCAGTACTTC,CASSLPLAGGTYEQYF
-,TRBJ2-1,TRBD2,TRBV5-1,TGCGCCAGCAGGGCCGGGACTAGCGGGAGTGATGAGCAGTTCTTC,CASRAGTSGSDEQFF
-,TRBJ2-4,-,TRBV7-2,TGTGCCAGCAGCACTTTTATGGAGGCCAAAAACATTCAGTACTTC,CASSTFMEAKNIQYF
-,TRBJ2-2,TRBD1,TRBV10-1,TGCGCCAGCGCCCAGGGACAGGTTGACACCGGGGAGCTGTTTTTT,CASAQGQVDTGELFF
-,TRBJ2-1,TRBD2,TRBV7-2,TGTGCCAGCAGCCCGACTAGCGGGAGGGTATGGGAGCAGTTCTTC,CASSPTSGRVWEQFF
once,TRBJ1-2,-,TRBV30,TGTGCCTGGAGAGCTGGCTCTAACTATGGCTATACCTTC,CAWRAGSNYGYTF
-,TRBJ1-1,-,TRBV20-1,TGCAGTGCTAGTTCGGGAACTGAAGCTTTCTTT,CSASSGTEAFF
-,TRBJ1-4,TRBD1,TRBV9,TGTGCCAGCAGCGTAGCGGCAGGGGGGCATGAAAAACTGTTTTTT,CASSVAAGGHEKLFF
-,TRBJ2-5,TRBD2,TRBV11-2,TGTGCCAGCAGCTTCAGCGGGGGGGCAGAGACCCAGTACTTC,CASSFSGGAETQYF
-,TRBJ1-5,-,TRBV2,TGTGCCAGCAGCGGACAGTCACCTGCGACTTGGGGCAATCAGCCCCAGCATTTT,CASSGQSPATWGNQPQHF
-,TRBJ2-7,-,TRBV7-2,TGTGCCAGCAGCCCGGGAGTTGAGCAGTACTTC,CASSPGVEQYF